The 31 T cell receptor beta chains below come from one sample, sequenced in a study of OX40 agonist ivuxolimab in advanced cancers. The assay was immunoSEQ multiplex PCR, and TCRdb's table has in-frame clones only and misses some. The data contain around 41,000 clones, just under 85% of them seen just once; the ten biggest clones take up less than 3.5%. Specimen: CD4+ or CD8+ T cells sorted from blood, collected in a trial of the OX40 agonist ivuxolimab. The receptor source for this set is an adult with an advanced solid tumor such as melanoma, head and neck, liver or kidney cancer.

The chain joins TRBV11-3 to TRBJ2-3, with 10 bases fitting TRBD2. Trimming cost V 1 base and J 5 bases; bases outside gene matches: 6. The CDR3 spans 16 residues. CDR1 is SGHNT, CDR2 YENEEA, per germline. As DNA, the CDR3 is TGTGCCAGCAGCTTAGCAGCGGGAGGGCCAAGAGATACGCAGTATTTT. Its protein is CASSLAAGGPRDTQYF.

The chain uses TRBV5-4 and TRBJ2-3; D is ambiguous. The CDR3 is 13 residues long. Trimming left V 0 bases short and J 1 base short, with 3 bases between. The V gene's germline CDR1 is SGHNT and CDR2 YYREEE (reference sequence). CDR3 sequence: CASSLGGTDTQYF. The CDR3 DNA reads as TGTGCCAGCAGCTTGGGAGGCACAGATACGCAGTATTTT.

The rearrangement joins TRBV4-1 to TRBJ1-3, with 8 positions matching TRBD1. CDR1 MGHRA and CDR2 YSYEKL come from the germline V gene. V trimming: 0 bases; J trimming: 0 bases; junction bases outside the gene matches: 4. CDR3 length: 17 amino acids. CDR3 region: CASSQDGQGSSGNTIYF. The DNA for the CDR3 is TGCGCCAGCAGCCAAGATGGACAGGGTTCCTCTGGAAACACCATATATTTT.

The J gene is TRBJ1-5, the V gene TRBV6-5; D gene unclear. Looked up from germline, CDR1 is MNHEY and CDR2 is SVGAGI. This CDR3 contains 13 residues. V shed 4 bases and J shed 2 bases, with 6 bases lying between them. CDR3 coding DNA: TGTGCCAGCAGTTCCTTGGGCAATCAGCCCCAGCATTTT. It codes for CASSSLGNQPQHF.

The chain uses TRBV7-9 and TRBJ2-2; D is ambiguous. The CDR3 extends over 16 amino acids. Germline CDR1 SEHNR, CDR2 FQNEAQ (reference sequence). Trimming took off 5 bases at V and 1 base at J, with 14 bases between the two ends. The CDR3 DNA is TGTGCCAGCAGCCCCGGGCCCCGGTTGAACACCGGGGAGCTGTTTTTT. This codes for CASSPGPRLNTGELFF.

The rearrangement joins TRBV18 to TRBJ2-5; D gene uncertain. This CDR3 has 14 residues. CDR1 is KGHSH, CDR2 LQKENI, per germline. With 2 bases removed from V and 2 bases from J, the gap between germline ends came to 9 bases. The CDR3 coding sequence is TGTGCCAGCTCACCAGGAACTTTTCAAGAGACCCAGTACTTC. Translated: CASSPGTFQETQYF.

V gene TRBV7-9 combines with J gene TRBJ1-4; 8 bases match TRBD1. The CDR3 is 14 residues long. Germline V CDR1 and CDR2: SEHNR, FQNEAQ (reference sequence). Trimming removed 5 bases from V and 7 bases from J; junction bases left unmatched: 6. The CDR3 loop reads CASSDRTGPEKLFF. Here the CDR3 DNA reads TGTGCCAGCAGCGATAGGACAGGGCCTGAAAAACTGTTTTTT.

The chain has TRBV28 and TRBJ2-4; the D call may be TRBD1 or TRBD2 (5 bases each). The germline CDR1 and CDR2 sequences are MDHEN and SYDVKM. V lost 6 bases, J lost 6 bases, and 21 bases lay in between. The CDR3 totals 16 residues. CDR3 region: CASSWNWGSARNIQYF. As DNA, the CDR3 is TGTGCCAGCAGCTGGAACTGGGGGTCGGCGAGAAACATTCAGTACTTC.

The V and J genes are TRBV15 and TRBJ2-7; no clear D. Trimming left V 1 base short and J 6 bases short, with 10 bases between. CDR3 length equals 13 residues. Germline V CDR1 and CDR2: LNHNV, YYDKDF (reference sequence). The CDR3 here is CATSRGVIREQYF. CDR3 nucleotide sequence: TGTGCCACCAGCAGAGGGGTAATCCGCGAGCAGTACTTC.

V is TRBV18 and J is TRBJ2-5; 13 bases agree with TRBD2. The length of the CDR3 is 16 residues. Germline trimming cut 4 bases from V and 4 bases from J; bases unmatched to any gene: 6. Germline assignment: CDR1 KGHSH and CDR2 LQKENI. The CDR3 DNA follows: TGTGCCAGCTCACGAACGAGACTAGCGGGAGGAGAGACCCAGTACTTC. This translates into CASSRTRLAGGETQYF. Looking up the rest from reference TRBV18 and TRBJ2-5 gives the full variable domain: NAGVMQNPRHLVRRRGQEARLRCSPMKGHSHVYWYRQLPEEGLKFMVYLQKENIIDESGMPKERFSAEFPKEGPSILRIQQVVRGDSAAYFCASSRTRLAGGETQYFGPGTRLLVL.

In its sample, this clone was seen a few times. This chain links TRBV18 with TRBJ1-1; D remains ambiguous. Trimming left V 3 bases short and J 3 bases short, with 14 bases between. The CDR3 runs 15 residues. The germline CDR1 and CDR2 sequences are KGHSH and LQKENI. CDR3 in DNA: TGTGCCAGCTCACCCGTGGTCCGGGGATACACTGAAGCTTTCTTT. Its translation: CASSPVVRGYTEAFF.

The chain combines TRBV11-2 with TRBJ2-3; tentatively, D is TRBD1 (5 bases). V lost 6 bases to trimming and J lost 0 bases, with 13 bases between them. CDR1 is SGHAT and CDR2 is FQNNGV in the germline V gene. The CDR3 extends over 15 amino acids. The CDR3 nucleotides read TGTGCCAGCAGGTCCAGGGTGACTAGCACAGATACGCAGTATTTT. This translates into CASRSRVTSTDTQYF.

The DNA of the CDR3 is TGTGCCAGCAGTCCCGGGACTAGAGGGGTAAATGAGCAGTTCTTC. Translating gives CASSPGTRGVNEQFF. The chain has TRBV27 and TRBJ2-1; 8 bases agree with TRBD2. The CDR3 has 15 residues. Trimming at V came to 5 bases and at J to 7 bases, leaving 10 bases not matched to a gene. Looked up from germline, CDR1 is MNHEY and CDR2 is SMNVEV (reference sequence).

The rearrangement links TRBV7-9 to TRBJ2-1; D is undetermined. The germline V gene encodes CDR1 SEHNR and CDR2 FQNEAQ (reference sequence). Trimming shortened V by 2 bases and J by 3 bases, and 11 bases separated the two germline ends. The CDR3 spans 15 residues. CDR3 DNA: TGTGCCAGCAGCTTAATCCAGGCTTACTACAATGAGCAGTTCTTC. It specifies CASSLIQAYYNEQFF.

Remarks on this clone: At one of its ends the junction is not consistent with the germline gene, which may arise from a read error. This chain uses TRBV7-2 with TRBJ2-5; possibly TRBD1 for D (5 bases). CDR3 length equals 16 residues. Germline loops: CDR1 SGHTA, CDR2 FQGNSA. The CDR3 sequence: CVSSSALGHPQETQYF. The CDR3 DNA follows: TGTGTCAGCAGCTCAGCGCTTGGACACCCCCAAGAGACCCAGTACTTC.

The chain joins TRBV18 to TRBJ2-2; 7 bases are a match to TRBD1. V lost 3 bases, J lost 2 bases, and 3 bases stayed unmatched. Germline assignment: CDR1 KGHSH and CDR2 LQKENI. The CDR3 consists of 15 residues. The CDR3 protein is CASSPGQANTGELFF. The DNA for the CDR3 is TGTGCCAGCTCACCCGGACAGGCCAACACCGGGGAGCTGTTTTTT.

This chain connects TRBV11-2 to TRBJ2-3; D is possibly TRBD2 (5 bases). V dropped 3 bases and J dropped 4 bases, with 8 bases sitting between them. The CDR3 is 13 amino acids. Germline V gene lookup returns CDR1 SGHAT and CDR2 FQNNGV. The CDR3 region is CASSLARADTQYF. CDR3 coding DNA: TGTGCCAGCAGCTTGGCGCGGGCAGATACGCAGTATTTT.

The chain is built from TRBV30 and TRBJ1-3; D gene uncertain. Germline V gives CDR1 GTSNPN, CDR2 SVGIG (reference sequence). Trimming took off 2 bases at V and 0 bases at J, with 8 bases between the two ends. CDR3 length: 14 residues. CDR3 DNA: TGTGCCTGGAGTTTCTCGGACTCTGGAAACACCATATATTTT. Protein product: CAWSFSDSGNTIYF.

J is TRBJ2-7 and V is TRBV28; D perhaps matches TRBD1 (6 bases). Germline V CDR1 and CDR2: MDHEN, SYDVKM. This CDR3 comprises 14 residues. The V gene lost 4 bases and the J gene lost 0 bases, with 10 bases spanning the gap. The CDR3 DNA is TGTGCCAGCAGTTCGCTACAGGGCTCCTACGAGCAGTACTTC. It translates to CASSSLQGSYEQYF.

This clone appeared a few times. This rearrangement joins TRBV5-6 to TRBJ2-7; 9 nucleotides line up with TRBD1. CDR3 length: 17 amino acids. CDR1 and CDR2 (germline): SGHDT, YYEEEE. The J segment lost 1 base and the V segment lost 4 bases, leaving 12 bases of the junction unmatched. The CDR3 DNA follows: TGTGCCAGCAGCCTCGGACCCGGGACAGGGAGATCCTACGAGCAGTACTTC. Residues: CASSLGPGTGRSYEQYF.

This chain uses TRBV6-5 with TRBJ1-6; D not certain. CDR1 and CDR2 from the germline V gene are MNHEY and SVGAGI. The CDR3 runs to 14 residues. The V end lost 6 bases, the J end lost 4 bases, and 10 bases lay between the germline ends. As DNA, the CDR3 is TGTGCCAGCAGAACGCGGGGTTATAATTCACCCCTCCACTTT. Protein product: CASRTRGYNSPLHF.

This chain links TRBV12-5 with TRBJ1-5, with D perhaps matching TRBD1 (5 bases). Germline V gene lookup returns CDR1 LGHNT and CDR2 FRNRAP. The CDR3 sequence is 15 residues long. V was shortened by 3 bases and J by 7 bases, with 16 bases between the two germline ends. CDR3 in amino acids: CASGFGTMGDQPQHF. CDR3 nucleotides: TGTGCTAGTGGTTTTGGTACGATGGGGGACCAGCCCCAGCATTTT. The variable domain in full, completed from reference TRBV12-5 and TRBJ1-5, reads DARVTQTPRHKVTEMGQEVTMRCQPILGHNTVFWYRQTMMQGLELLAYFRNRAPLDDSGMPKDRFSAEMPDATLATLKIQPSEPRDSAVYFCASGFGTMGDQPQHFGDGTRLSIL.

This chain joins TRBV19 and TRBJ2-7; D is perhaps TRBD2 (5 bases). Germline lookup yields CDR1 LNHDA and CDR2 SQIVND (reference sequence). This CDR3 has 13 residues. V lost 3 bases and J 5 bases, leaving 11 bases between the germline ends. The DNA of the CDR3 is TGTGCCAGTAGTATCCAGTCGGAGGACGAGCAGTACTTC. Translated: CASSIQSEDEQYF.

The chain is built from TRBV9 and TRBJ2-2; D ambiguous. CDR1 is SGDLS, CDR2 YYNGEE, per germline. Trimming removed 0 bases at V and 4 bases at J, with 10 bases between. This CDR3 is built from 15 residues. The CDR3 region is CASSVGGSSTGELFF. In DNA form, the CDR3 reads TGTGCCAGCAGCGTAGGTGGATCGAGCACCGGGGAGCTGTTTTTT.

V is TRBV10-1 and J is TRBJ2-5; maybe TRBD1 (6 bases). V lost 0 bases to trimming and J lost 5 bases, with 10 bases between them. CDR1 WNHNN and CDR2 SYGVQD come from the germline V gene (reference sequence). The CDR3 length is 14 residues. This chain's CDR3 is CASSESQGKETQYF. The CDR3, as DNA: TGCGCCAGCAGTGAGTCCCAGGGGAAGGAGACCCAGTACTTC.

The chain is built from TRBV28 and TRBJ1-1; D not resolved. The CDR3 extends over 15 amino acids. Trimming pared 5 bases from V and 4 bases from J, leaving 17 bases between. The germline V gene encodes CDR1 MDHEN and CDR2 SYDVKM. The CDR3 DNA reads TGTGCCAGCAGTCTTAGTATTCGTGGAGCCACTGAAGCTTTCTTT. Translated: CASSLSIRGATEAFF.

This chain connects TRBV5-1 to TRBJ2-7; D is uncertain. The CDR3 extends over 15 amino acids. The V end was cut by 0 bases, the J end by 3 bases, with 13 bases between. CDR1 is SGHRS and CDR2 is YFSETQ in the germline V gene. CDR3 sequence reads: CASSLVTGFYYEQYF. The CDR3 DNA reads TGCGCCAGCAGCTTGGTAACGGGTTTTTACTACGAGCAGTACTTC.

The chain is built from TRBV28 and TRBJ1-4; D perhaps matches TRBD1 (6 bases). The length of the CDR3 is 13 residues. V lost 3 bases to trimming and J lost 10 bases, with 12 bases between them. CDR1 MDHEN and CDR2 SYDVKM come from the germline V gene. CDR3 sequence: CASSLRGEGKLFF. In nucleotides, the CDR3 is TGTGCCAGCAGTTTGAGGGGGGAGGGAAAACTGTTTTTT.

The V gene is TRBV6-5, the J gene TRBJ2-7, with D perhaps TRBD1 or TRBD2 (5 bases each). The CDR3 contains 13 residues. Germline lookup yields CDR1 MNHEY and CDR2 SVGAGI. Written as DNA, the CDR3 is TGTGCATCGGGGCAGGTCCCCTCCTACGAGCAGTACTTC. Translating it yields CASGQVPSYEQYF.

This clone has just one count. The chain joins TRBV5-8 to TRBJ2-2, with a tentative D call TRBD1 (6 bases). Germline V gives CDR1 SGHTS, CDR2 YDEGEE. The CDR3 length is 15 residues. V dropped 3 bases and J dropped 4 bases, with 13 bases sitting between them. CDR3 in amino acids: CASSSPQGSTGELFF. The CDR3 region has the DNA TGTGCCAGCAGCTCCCCACAGGGTTCCACCGGGGAGCTGTTTTTT.

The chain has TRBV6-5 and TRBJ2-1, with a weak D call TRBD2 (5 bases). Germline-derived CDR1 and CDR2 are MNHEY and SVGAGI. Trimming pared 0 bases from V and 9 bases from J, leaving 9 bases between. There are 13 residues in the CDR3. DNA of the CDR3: TGTGCCAGCAGTTACTCGCGAGGGAGTGAGCAGTTCTTC. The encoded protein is CASSYSRGSEQFF.